These T cell receptor beta chains were read from a single sample in a study of T cell responses to AZD1222 COVID-19 vaccine. This table comes from immunoSEQ multiplex PCR, and its TCRdb copy is limited to in-frame clones, with some not included. The repertoire holds 130,000 or so clones, with roughly 84% as singletons. The input for sequencing was peripheral blood, taken 28 days after the second AZD1222 dose. The receptors shown here come from an adult who received the AZD1222 COVID-19 vaccine. The CDR3 runs from the conserved cysteine through the conserved F or W. A D gene is named only where the DNA matches it firmly. Only part of the rows carry a size: once, few, many, or a class if the clone is expanded.

abundance	j_gene	v_gene	d_gene	CDR3aa	CDR3nt
few	TRBJ1-2	TRBV10-2	-	CASRGLGAVYGYTF	TGCGCCAGCAGGGGACTCGGGGCCGTCTATGGCTACACCTTC
-	TRBJ2-5	TRBV3-1/TRBV3-2	-	CASSHLDGRQETQYF	TGTGCCAGCAGCCACCTGGACGGACGCCAAGAGACCCAGTACTTC
few	TRBJ1-2	TRBV6-2/TRBV6-3	TRBD1	CASSPQGYGYTF	TGTGCCAGCAGTCCACAGGGGTATGGCTACACCTTC
once	TRBJ2-3	TRBV5-1	TRBD2	CASIPSGGDTDTQYF	TGCGCCAGCATCCCGAGCGGGGGGGACACAGATACGCAGTATTTT
-	TRBJ2-7	TRBV27	-	CASSLGARSSYEQYF	TGTGCCAGCAGTTTGGGGGCCAGGAGCTCCTACGAGCAGTACTTC
-	TRBJ1-1	TRBV3-1/TRBV3-2	-	CASSQGGRTEAFF	TGTGCCAGCAGCCAAGGGGGGAGAACTGAAGCTTTCTTT
-	TRBJ1-1	TRBV3-1/TRBV3-2	-	CASSGRNTEAFF	TGTGCCAGTTCCGGACGGAACACTGAAGCTTTCTTT
-	TRBJ1-2	TRBV18	-	CASSTEGWAGGYTF	TGTGCCAGCTCGACCGAAGGGTGGGCGGGAGGCTACACCTTC
once	TRBJ2-3	TRBV19	-	CASSRLTSTDTQYF	TGTGCCAGTAGTCGACTGACGAGCACAGATACGCAGTATTTT
-	TRBJ1-3	TRBV7-8	-	CASTQAGGDRGNTIYF	TGTGCCAGCACCCAAGCCGGGGGAGACAGGGGAAACACCATATATTTT
-	TRBJ1-1	TRBV12-3/TRBV12-4	-	CASSFNGGIAFF	TGTGCCAGCAGTTTCAATGGGGGAATAGCTTTCTTT
-	TRBJ1-4	TRBV7-2	TRBD1	CASSLGTAGGKLFF	TGTGCCAGCAGCTTGGGGACAGCCGGCGGAAAACTGTTTTTT
once	TRBJ2-7	TRBV7-9	-	CASSFSSGDLSYEQYF	TGTGCCAGCAGCTTCTCTTCTGGGGACCTCTCCTACGAGCAGTACTTC
-	TRBJ1-3	TRBV6-5	-	CASRADGNTIYF	TGTGCCAGCAGGGCCGATGGAAACACCATATATTTT
once	TRBJ1-2	TRBV6-5	-	CASSTQFSGIGGYTF	TGTGCCAGCAGTACCCAGTTTTCAGGGATTGGTGGCTACACCTTC
-	TRBJ1-3	TRBV5-1	-	CASSLGGSYSGNTIYF	TGCGCCAGCAGCTTGGGCGGCAGCTACTCTGGAAACACCATATATTTT
-	TRBJ2-5	TRBV5-1	-	CASSLGVVGETQYF	TGCGCCAGCAGCTTGGGGGTAGTTGGGGAGACCCAGTACTTC
-	TRBJ2-7	TRBV3-1/TRBV3-2	-	CASSQVGRYYEQYF	TGTGCCAGCAGCCAAGTGGGCAGGTACTACGAGCAGTACTTC
-	TRBJ1-6	TRBV7-9	TRBD1	CASSLAGDRPGSPLHF	TGTGCCAGCAGCTTAGCCGGGGACAGGCCAGGCTCACCCCTCCACTTT
-	TRBJ1-6	TRBV3-1/TRBV3-2	-	CASSQLGRSYNSPLHF	TGTGCCAGCAGCCAACTAGGACGGTCCTATAATTCACCCCTCCACTTT
-	TRBJ1-2	TRBV7-9	-	CASSLDGGGYTF	TGTGCCAGCAGCTTAGATGGAGGAGGCTACACCTTC
many	TRBJ1-1	TRBV15	-	CATSRSRTATEAFF	TGTGCCACCAGCAGATCCAGGACCGCTACTGAAGCTTTCTTT
-	TRBJ1-1	TRBV15	-	CATSRDSGGGFEAFF	TGTGCCACCAGCAGAGATAGCGGGGGGGGCTTTGAAGCTTTCTTT
-	TRBJ1-5	TRBV27	-	CASSLLATYSNQPQHF	TGTGCCAGCAGTTTGTTGGCGACCTATAGCAATCAGCCCCAGCATTTT
-	TRBJ1-2	TRBV2	-	CASKWGTNYGYTF	TGTGCCAGCAAGTGGGGAACTAACTATGGCTACACCTTC
-	TRBJ1-2	TRBV19	-	CASSIDQNPYGYTF	TGTGCCAGTAGTATAGATCAGAACCCCTATGGCTACACCTTC
-	TRBJ1-1	TRBV30	-	CAWSREEPTEAFF	TGTGCCTGGAGCAGGGAGGAGCCCACTGAAGCTTTCTTT
few	TRBJ2-5	TRBV5-1	TRBD2	CASSSLTGGAETQYF	TGCGCCAGCAGCTCCCTAACGGGGGGGGCGGAGACCCAGTACTTC
-	TRBJ1-6	TRBV7-9	TRBD1	CASSKTGQENSPLHF	TGTGCCAGCAGCAAAACGGGACAGGAGAATTCACCCCTCCACTTT
-	TRBJ2-7	TRBV5-1	TRBD1	CASSFEDRGLYEQYF	TGCGCCAGCAGCTTCGAGGACAGGGGACTATACGAGCAGTACTTC
-	TRBJ1-6	TRBV4-3	-	CASSQDWSKLSPLHF	TGCGCCAGCAGCCAAGATTGGTCCAAGCTTTCACCCCTCCACTTT
few	TRBJ1-1	TRBV4-1	TRBD1	CASSQDPRPGQGYTEAFF	TGCGCCAGCAGCCAAGACCCGCGCCCGGGACAGGGGTATACTGAAGCTTTCTTT
-	TRBJ2-2	TRBV21-1	-	CASSNRRQGSNTGELFF	TGTGCCAGCAGCAACCGACGACAGGGGTCGAACACCGGGGAGCTGTTTTTT
-	TRBJ2-7	TRBV4-1	-	CASSTRDRSYEQYF	TGCGCCAGCAGCACGCGGGACAGAAGCTACGAGCAGTACTTC
-	TRBJ2-1	TRBV5-6	-	CASSILAPSSYNEQFF	TGTGCCAGCAGCATACTAGCCCCGAGCTCCTACAATGAGCAGTTCTTC
-	TRBJ2-7	TRBV9	TRBD1	CASSPDPGGYYEQYF	TGTGCCAGCAGCCCCGACCCAGGGGGTTACTACGAGCAGTACTTC
-	TRBJ2-7	TRBV10-3	TRBD1	CAISEPSGDSPGEQYF	TGTGCCATCAGTGAGCCGTCAGGGGACAGCCCCGGGGAGCAGTACTTC
-	TRBJ1-2	TRBV10-3	-	CAIRKEKGDGYTF	TGTGCCATCAGGAAGGAAAAGGGAGATGGCTACACCTTC
-	TRBJ1-1	TRBV5-1	TRBD1	CASSPGDSYEAFF	TGCGCCAGCAGCCCCGGGGACAGCTATGAAGCTTTCTTT
-	TRBJ1-6	TRBV6-4	-	CASSRTAVNSPLHF	TGTGCCAGCAGTCGGACAGCAGTTAATTCACCCCTCCACTTT
-	TRBJ1-2	TRBV5-1	-	CASSLGGSGNYGYTF	TGCGCCAGCAGCTTGGGGGGCTCAGGGAACTATGGCTACACCTTC
-	TRBJ1-1	TRBV28	TRBD1	CASSALTGVGTEAFF	TGTGCCAGCAGCGCCCTGACAGGGGTGGGAACTGAAGCTTTCTTT
-	TRBJ1-5	TRBV28	-	CASRTTTGYSNQPQHF	TGTGCCAGCAGAACTACGACAGGATATAGCAATCAGCCCCAGCATTTT
-	TRBJ2-1	TRBV28	TRBD2	CASSSLAGLGYEQFF	TGTGCCAGCAGTTCTCTAGCGGGGTTAGGGTATGAGCAGTTCTTC
-	TRBJ2-7	TRBV7-2	-	CASSLALAAAYEQYF	TGTGCCAGCAGCTTAGCCCTGGCAGCAGCCTACGAGCAGTACTTC
-	TRBJ2-5	TRBV9	TRBD2	CASSPAGTSGGFGTQYF	TGTGCCAGCAGCCCAGCCGGGACTAGCGGGGGGTTTGGGACCCAGTACTTC
-	TRBJ1-2	TRBV5-6	-	CASSRGQLPNYGYTF	TGTGCCAGCAGTAGGGGTCAGCTACCCAACTATGGCTACACCTTC
-	TRBJ1-4	TRBV7-2	-	CASSFVAGGGEKLFF	TGTGCCAGCAGCTTTGTGGCGGGGGGAGGGGAAAAACTGTTTTTT
-	TRBJ2-4	TRBV19	-	CASNMGFSKNIQYF	TGTGCCAGTAACATGGGGTTTTCCAAAAACATTCAGTACTTC
-	TRBJ2-7	TRBV9	TRBD1	CASSERTGISYEQYF	TGTGCCAGCAGCGAGAGGACAGGGATATCCTACGAGCAGTACTTC
few	TRBJ2-3	TRBV2	TRBD2	CASSEGLAGYTDTQYF	TGTGCCAGCAGTGAAGGACTAGCGGGATACACAGATACGCAGTATTTT
-	TRBJ2-2	TRBV29-1	-	CSVVGGRGPSGGELFF	TGCAGCGTTGTCGGGGGCCGGGGCCCTAGTGGCGGGGAGCTGTTTTTT
once	TRBJ1-1	TRBV28	TRBD1	CASSLQYRGQGGTEAFF	TGTGCCAGCAGTCTCCAATACAGGGGGCAAGGCGGCACTGAAGCTTTCTTT
few	TRBJ2-1	TRBV5-1	-	CASSPIANAHNEQFF	TGCGCCAGCAGCCCCATAGCCAACGCTCACAATGAGCAGTTCTTC